This TCR beta chain was recorded in a study of T cells in Graves' hyperthyroidism and ophthalmopathy. CDR3 length equals 15 residues. The ends lost 4 bases at V and 3 bases at J; junction bases unmatched: 6. CDR1 and CDR2 (germline): SGHDN, FVKESK. RNA transcripts gave rise to amplified TCR beta CDR3 regions. With the HTBI primer set, the TCR CDR3 went through a first round of RT-PCR. TCRdb reanalysed the multiplex PCR reads using MiXCR and keeps one entry per CDR3 protein. The sample has approximately 610,000 distinct CDR3 sequences, about a sixth seen once. Across 18 months, stable Graves' hyperthyroidism was marked by no progression to ophthalmopathy. Patients having uncontrolled infection, another autoimmune disease, pregnancy or lactation were not included.

The sequenced sample was blood. The V and J genes are TRBV14 and TRBJ2-7, with 10 positions matching TRBD1. The TCR was taken from a woman between 18 and 29 years old with Graves' hyperthyroidism. The CDR3 loop is CASSPAGQGDYEQYF. CDR3 sequence (DNA): TGTGCCAGCAGCCCCGCTGGACAGGGGGACTACGAGCAGTACTTC.